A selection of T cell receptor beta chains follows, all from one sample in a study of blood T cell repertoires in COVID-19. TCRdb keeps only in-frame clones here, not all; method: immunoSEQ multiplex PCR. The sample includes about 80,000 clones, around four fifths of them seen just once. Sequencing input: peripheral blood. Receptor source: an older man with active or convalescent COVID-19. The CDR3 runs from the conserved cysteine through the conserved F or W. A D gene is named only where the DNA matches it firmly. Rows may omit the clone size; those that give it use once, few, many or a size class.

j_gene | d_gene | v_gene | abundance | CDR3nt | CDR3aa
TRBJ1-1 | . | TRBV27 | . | TGTGCCAGCAGTTTATCGGCTCGGGGTTCCACTGAAGCTTTCTTT | CASSLSARGSTEAFF
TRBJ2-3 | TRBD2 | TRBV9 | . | TGTGCCAGCAGCGTCGCTAGCGGGGGGGCAGATACGCAGTATTTT | CASSVASGGADTQYF
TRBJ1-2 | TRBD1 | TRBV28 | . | TGTGCCAGCAGCACCGGGACAGGGTTCTATGGCTACACCTTC | CASSTGTGFYGYTF
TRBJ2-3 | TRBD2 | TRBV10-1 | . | TGCGCCAGCAGTGAGGCGGGGGGGCCCGCAGATACGCAGTATTTT | CASSEAGGPADTQYF
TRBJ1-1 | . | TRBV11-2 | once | TGTGCCAGCACTCACGAGGGGGGGGCAGGGTACACTGAAGCTTTCTTT | CASTHEGGAGYTEAFF
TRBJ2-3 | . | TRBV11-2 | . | TGTGCCAGCAGCAACCCCGTGACTCTCTCCTCAGATACGCAGTATTTT | CASSNPVTLSSDTQYF
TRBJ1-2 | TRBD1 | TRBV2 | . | TGTGCCAGCAGTCCTACCCAGATAGGACAGGGGCACTATGGCTACACCTTC | CASSPTQIGQGHYGYTF
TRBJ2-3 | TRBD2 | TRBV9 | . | TGTGCCAGCAGCAGTAGCGGGACTACCACAGATACGCAGTATTTT | CASSSSGTTTDTQYF
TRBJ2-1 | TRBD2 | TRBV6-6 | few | TGTGCCAGCAGTCCGGGACTAAGAGGCCATGAGCAGTTCTTC | CASSPGLRGHEQFF
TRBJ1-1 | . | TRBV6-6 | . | TGTGCCAGCAGTGTACTGGAGCTGAACACTGAAGCTTTCTTT | CASSVLELNTEAFF
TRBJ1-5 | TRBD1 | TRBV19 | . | TGTGCCAGTAGTATAGGCCCGACAGGGAACCAGCCCCAGCATTTT | CASSIGPTGNQPQHF
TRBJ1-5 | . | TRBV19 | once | TGTGCCAGTAGTATCAAGGTGGGGGCGCCTCAGCCCCAGCATTTT | CASSIKVGAPQPQHF
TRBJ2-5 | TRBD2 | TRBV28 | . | TGTGCCAGCAGTTTGTCCCTCACTAGCGGGGGGGCCCTGGAGACCCAGTACTTC | CASSLSLTSGGALETQYF
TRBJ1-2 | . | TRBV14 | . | TGTGCCAGCAGCCAAGGACAGAGCTATGGCTACACCTTC | CASSQGQSYGYTF
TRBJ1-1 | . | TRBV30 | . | TGTGCCTGGAGTGTGGGACACTCAGAGGCTGAAGCTTTCTTT | CAWSVGHSEAEAFF
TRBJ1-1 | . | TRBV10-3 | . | TGTGCCATCAGTTGGACTGTGAACACTGAAGCTTTCTTT | CAISWTVNTEAFF
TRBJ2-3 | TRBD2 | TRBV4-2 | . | TGTGCCAGCAGCCAAGAACTAGCGGGAGGAACAGATACGCAGTATTTT | CASSQELAGGTDTQYF
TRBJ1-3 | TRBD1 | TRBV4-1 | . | TGCGCCAGCAGCCACCAAAGTCCGGGACAGGGTTTATTACGTCCTGGAAACACCATATATTTT | CASSHQSPGQGLLRPGNTIYF
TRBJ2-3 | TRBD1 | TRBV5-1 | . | TGCGCCAGCAGCCAATCCGACAGGGACATACAGTATTTT | CASSQSDRDIQYF
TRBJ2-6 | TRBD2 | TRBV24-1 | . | TGTGCCACCAGTGACCCGGGGGGCGGGAGGAGCTCTGGGGCCAACGTCCTGACTTTC | CATSDPGGGRSSGANVLTF
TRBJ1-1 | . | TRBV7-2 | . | TGTGCCAGCAGCCAGGGCGGGATGCTACAGGAAGCTTTCTTT | CASSQGGMLQEAFF
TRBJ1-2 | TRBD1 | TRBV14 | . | TGTGCCAGCAGCCTACAGGGGGTTAGCTATGGCTACACCTTC | CASSLQGVSYGYTF
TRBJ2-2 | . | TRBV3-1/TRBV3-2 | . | TGTGCCAGCAGCGTTGGGCCGAACACCGGGGAGCTGTTTTTT | CASSVGPNTGELFF
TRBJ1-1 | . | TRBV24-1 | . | TGTGCCACCAGTGGTCTGTCGCCTACAGGTATCGGCACTGAAGCTTTCTTT | CATSGLSPTGIGTEAFF
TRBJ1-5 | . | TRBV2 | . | TGTGCCAGTATACAGGAATTCAATCAGCCCCAGCATTTT | CASIQEFNQPQHF
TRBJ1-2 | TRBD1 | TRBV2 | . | TGTGCCAGCAGTGTCTCCAGGGGGCTGGGGGGCTACACCTTC | CASSVSRGLGGYTF
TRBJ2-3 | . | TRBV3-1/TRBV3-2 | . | TGTGCCAGCAGCCAAGATGGCCGCAATCCTTGGTATTTT | CASSQDGRNPWYF
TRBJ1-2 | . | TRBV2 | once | TGTGCCAGCATAGTTTTAGGGGCCTATGGCTACACCTTC | CASIVLGAYGYTF
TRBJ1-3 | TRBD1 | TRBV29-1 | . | TGCAGCGTTATTACAGGGGCTGGCTCTGGAAACACCATATATTTT | CSVITGAGSGNTIYF
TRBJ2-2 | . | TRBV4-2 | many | TGTGCCAGCAGCCAAGAATCGGGAACTAGACCCACCGGGGAGCTGTTTTTT | CASSQESGTRPTGELFF
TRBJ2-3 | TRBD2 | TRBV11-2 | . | TGTGCCAGCAGCTCAATTGTTCAACTAGCGGGGGGCACAGATACGCAGTATTTT | CASSSIVQLAGGTDTQYF
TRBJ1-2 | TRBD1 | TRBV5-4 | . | TGTGCCAGCAGCGGACCGGACAGGGCTGGCTACACCTTC | CASSGPDRAGYTF
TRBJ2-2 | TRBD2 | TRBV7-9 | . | TGTGCCAGCACCTCAGCCCGGGGGGAAATCGGGGAGCTGTTTTTT | CASTSARGEIGELFF
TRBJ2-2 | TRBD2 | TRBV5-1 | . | TGCGCCAGCAGCCGGGACTACAACACCGGGGAGCTGTTTTTT | CASSRDYNTGELFF
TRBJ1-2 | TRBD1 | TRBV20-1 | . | TGCAGTGCTAGTCTGTCACAGGGGTCAGACGGCTACACCTTC | CSASLSQGSDGYTF
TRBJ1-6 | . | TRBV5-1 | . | TGCGCCAGCAGCTTGGCCGGAGGGGAGGATTCACCCCTCCACTTT | CASSLAGGEDSPLHF
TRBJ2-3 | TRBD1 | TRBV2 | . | TGTGCCAGCAGTGAGGGACAGGGGGTCACAGATACGCAGTATTTT | CASSEGQGVTDTQYF
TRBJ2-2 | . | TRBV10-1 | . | TGCGCCAGCAGTGAGTCGTACGGGAACACCGGGGAGCTGTTTTTT | CASSESYGNTGELFF
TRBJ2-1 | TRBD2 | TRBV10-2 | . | TGCGCCAGCAGTGAGTCGCCTAGCGGCTACAATGAGCAGTTCTTC | CASSESPSGYNEQFF
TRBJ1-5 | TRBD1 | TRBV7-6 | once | TGTGCCAGCAGCTTAGTCGCAGGGGGCGTCATTCAGCCCCAGCATTTT | CASSLVAGGVIQPQHF
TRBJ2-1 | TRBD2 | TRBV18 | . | TGTGCCAGCTCACCACCGGTTCTAGCGGGGTACAATGAGCAGTTCTTC | CASSPPVLAGYNEQFF
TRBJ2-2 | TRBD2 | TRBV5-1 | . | TGCGCCAGCAGCTCGATAGCGGGAGGGTTAGCCGGGGAGCTGTTTTTT | CASSSIAGGLAGELFF
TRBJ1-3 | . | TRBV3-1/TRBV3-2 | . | TGTGCCAGCAGCCAAAGCGGGGGTGCTGGAAACACCATATATTTT | CASSQSGGAGNTIYF
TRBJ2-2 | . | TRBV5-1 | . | TGCGCCAGCACTTCAAACAGGGCAGGCACCGGGGAGCTGTTTTTT | CASTSNRAGTGELFF